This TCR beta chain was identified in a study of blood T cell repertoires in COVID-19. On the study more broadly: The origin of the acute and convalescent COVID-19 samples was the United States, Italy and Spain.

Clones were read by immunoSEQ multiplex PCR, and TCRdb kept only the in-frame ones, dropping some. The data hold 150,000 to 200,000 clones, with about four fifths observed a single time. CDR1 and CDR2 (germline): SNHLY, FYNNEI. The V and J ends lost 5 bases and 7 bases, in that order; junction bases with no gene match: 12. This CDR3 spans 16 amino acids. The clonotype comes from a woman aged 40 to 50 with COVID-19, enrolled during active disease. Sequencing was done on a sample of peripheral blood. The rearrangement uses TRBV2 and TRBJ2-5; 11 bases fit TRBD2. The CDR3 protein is CASSWTSGSGIGTQYF. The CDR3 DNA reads TGTGCCAGCAGTTGGACTAGCGGGTCGGGAATCGGGACCCAGTACTTC.